This TCR beta chain stems from a study of cytomegalovirus exposure and HLA in healthy donors. With respect to this clone: What it recognizes is unknown.

Study-level results: The availability of immune exposure information extended only to CMV serostatus. A likely sequencing artifact accounted for one observed cluster of highly shared sequence variants.

Amplification used 60 Vbeta primers and 13 Jbeta primers. Sequenced by immunoSEQ multiplex PCR; TCRdb stores in-frame clones only, minus some. The sample contains about 190,000 clones, approximately 78% of which appear only once. The CDR3 spans 13 residues. V lost 5 bases to trimming and J lost 8 bases, with 10 bases between them. Germline CDR1 is ENHRY and CDR2 is SYGVKD. Sequenced sample: PBMCs. This chain uses TRBV10-3 with TRBJ1-6, with D possibly TRBD1 on 6 matching bases. The source of this sequence is a woman younger than 35 in good health and CMV-seronegative. CDR3 protein: CAISNTGYSPLHF. The CDR3 coding sequence is TGTGCCATCAGTAATACAGGGTATTCACCCCTCCACTTT.